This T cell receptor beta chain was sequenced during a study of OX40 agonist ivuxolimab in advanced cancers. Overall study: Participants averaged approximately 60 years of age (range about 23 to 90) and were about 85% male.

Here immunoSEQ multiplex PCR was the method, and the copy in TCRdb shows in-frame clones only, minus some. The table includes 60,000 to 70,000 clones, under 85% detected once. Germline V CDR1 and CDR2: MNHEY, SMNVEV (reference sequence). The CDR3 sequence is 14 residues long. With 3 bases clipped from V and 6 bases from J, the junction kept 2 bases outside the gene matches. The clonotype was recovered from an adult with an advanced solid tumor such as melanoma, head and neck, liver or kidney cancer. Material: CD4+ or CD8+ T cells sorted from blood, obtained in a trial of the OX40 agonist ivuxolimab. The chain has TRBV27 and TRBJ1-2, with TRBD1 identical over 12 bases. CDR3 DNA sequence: TGTGCCAGCAGTTTCCGGGACAGGGGGCATGGCTACACCTTC. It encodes CASSFRDRGHGYTF.